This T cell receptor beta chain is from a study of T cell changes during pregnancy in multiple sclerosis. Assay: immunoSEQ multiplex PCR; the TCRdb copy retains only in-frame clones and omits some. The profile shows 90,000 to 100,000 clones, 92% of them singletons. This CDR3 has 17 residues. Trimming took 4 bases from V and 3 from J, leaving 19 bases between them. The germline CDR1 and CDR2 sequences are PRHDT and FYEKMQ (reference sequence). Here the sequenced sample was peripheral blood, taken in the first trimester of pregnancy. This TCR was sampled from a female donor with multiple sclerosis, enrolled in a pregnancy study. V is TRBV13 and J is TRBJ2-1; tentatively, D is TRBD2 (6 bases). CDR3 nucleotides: TGTGCCAGCAGCTCAAGCATTGCGGGACCCATCTACAATGAGCAGTTCTTC. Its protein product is CASSSSIAGPIYNEQFF.